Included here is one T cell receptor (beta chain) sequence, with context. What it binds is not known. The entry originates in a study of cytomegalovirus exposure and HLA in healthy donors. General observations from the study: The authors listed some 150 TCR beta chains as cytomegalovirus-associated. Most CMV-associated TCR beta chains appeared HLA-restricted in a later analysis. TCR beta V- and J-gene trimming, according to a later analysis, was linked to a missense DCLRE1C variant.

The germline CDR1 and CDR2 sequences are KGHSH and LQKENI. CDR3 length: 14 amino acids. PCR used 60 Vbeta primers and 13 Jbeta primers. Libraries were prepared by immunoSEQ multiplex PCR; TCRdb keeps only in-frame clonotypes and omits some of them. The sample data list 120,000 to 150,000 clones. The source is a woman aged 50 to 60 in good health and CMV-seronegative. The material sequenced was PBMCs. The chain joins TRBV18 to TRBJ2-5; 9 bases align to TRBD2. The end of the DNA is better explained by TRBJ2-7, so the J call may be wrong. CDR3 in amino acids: CASSPSSGIYEQYF. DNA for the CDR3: TGTGCCAGCTCACCATCTAGCGGGATATACGAGCAGTACTTC.